Below, 28 T cell receptor beta chains from the same sample are listed, as sequenced in a study of T cell responses to AZD1222 COVID-19 vaccine. The protocol was immunoSEQ multiplex PCR, while the TCRdb copy is restricted to in-frame clones and leaves out a portion. The sample yields 83,000 or so clones, 91% seen once. The specimen comprised peripheral blood, sampled 28 days after the second AZD1222 dose. The receptors here all came from an adult who received the AZD1222 COVID-19 vaccine.

The rearrangement uses TRBV9 and TRBJ2-1; unclear D gene. Trimming took 0 bases from V and 2 from J, leaving 9 bases between them. This CDR3 is built from 15 residues. Germline CDR1 reads SGDLS; CDR2 reads YYNGEE. The CDR3 DNA reads TGTGCCAGCAGCGTAGTCGGCGTTGCCTACAATGAGCAGTTCTTC. Protein product: CASSVVGVAYNEQFF.

V usage is TRBV4-3 and J usage is TRBJ2-2; weak D call: TRBD1 (6 bases). The CDR3 totals 16 residues. The V gene lost 7 bases and the J gene lost 4 bases, with 19 bases spanning the gap. Per germline, CDR1 LGHNA and CDR2 YSLEER. The DNA of the CDR3 is TGCGCCAGCAACTCTCCGGGTCTACAGGGCACCGGGGAGCTGTTTTTT. As protein: CASNSPGLQGTGELFF.

The V call is TRBV7-6, the J call TRBJ2-1; D not resolved. Per the germline V gene, CDR1 is SGHVS and CDR2 is FNYEAQ. The V gene lost 2 bases and the J gene lost 0 bases, with 2 bases spanning the gap. This CDR3 has 13 residues. The chain's CDR3 is CASSLSSYNEQFF. CDR3 sequence (DNA): TGTGCCAGCAGCTTATCCTCCTACAATGAGCAGTTCTTC.

The V call is TRBV18, the J call TRBJ2-7; no definite D call. The V gene's germline CDR1 is KGHSH and CDR2 LQKENI. CDR3 size: 12 residues. V lost 5 bases, J lost 4 bases, and 9 bases lay in between. The CDR3 bases are TGTGCCAGCTCAACCGAGGTGTACGAGCAGTACTTC. Translated, it gives CASSTEVYEQYF.

The genes are TRBV9 and TRBJ2-2; D is unclear. The germline V gene has CDR1 SGDLS and CDR2 YYNGEE. The CDR3 has 14 residues. V was trimmed by 5 bases and J by 3 bases, leaving 11 bases between them. The CDR3 sequence is CASSPDPDTGELFF. The DNA for the CDR3 is TGTGCCAGCAGTCCGGACCCAGACACCGGGGAGCTGTTTTTT.

This chain links TRBV7-8 with TRBJ2-7, with 11 positions matching TRBD2. The CDR3 contains 15 residues. Germline V lookup: CDR1 SGHVS, CDR2 FQNEAQ. V gave up 5 bases and J gave up 2 bases; unmatched junction bases: 5. The CDR3 protein is CASSPRTSGPYEQYF. The CDR3 nucleotides are TGTGCCAGCAGCCCAAGGACTAGCGGGCCCTACGAGCAGTACTTC.

In this sample, this clone turned up once. The genes are TRBV12-3 or TRBV12-4 and TRBJ2-5, with a possible D match to TRBD2 (6 bases). The V gene lost 5 bases and the J gene lost 5 bases, with 6 bases spanning the gap. The CDR3 contains 11 residues. CDR3: CASSGRETQYF. CDR3 bases: TGTGCCAGCAGTGGGAGGGAGACCCAGTACTTC.

The J gene is TRBJ2-7, the V gene TRBV4-1, with TRBD2 identical over 9 bases. In germline, CDR1 is MGHRA, CDR2 YSYEKL. This CDR3 has 15 residues. Trimming took 1 base from V and 2 from J; bases not matched to a gene: 3. CDR3 protein: CASSQGTSDTYEQYF. The CDR3 bases are TGCGCCAGCAGCCAAGGGACTAGCGACACCTACGAGCAGTACTTC.

The sample holds a few counts of this clone. The rearrangement joins TRBV3-1 (or the pseudogene TRBV3-2) to TRBJ1-2; no firm D call. Germline-derived CDR1 and CDR2 are LGHDT and YNNKEL (reference sequence). The ends were cut back, 4 bases at V and 8 bases at J, with 8 bases in the middle. The CDR3 has 11 amino acids. DNA of the CDR3: TGTGCCAGCAGCCGCGGAAGGGGCTACACCTTC. Its protein is CASSRGRGYTF.

V usage is TRBV6-5 and J usage is TRBJ1-2; D possibly corresponds to TRBD1 (5 bases). The CDR3 is 15 residues long. Germline CDR1 is MNHEY and CDR2 is SVGAGI. Trimming stripped 0 bases from V and 4 bases from J, with 12 bases between. CDR3 sequence: CASSYSTGSAYGYTF. The CDR3 bases are TGTGCCAGCAGTTACTCAACAGGCTCCGCCTATGGCTACACCTTC.

The chain's CDR3 is CASTSRPVTGGADTQYF. The DNA for the CDR3 is TGTGCCAGCACCAGCCGCCCGGTGACAGGGGGCGCAGATACGCAGTATTTT. The chain joins TRBV27 to TRBJ2-3; 10 bases are shared with TRBD1. The J segment lost 4 bases and the V segment lost 7 bases, leaving 14 bases of the junction unmatched. This CDR3 has 17 amino acids. Germline V gene sequence: CDR1 MNHEY, CDR2 SMNVEV (reference sequence).

V and J are TRBV6-5 and TRBJ1-1; no firm D call. The CDR3 length is 16 residues. The V gene's germline CDR1 is MNHEY and CDR2 SVGAGI. Trimming took off 0 bases at V and 1 base at J, with 12 bases between the two ends. The DNA of the CDR3 is TGTGCCAGCAGTTACTCTTCTTGGGGAGGGAACACTGAAGCTTTCTTT. Translated: CASSYSSWGGNTEAFF.

The rearrangement links TRBV5-1 to TRBJ1-6, with TRBD1 identical over 7 bases. Germline-derived CDR1 and CDR2 are SGHRS and YFSETQ. J was trimmed by 7 bases and V by 4 bases; bases with no gene match: 14. CDR3 size: 17 residues. In nucleotides, the CDR3 is TGCGCCAGCAGCATAAAGATGACAGGGATGGGGAATTCACCCCTCCACTTT. This sequence encodes CASSIKMTGMGNSPLHF.

V usage is TRBV7-9 and J usage is TRBJ1-6; maybe TRBD1 (5 bases). The germline V gene encodes CDR1 SEHNR and CDR2 FQNEAQ (reference sequence). Trimming pared 2 bases from V and 10 bases from J, leaving 12 bases between. The CDR3 spans 14 residues. CDR3 protein: CASSLPREESPLHF. The DNA of the CDR3 is TGTGCCAGCAGCTTACCCAGGGAAGAATCACCCCTCCACTTT. The full variable domain, its missing parts supplied by reference TRBV7-9 and TRBJ1-6, is DTGVSQNPRHKITKRGQNVTFRCDPISEHNRLYWYRQTLGQGPEFLTYFQNEAQLEKSRLLSDRFSAERPKGSFSTLEIQRTEQGDSAMYLCASSLPREESPLHFGNGTRLTVT.

This chain connects TRBV10-3 to TRBJ1-5; D is undetermined. The germline CDR1 and CDR2 sequences are ENHRY and SYGVKD. Deletions cut 10 bases from V and 0 bases from J, with 10 bases between. The CDR3 is 13 residues long. This CDR3 reads CATQLLSNQPQHF. The CDR3 nucleotides are TGTGCCACCCAACTACTTAGCAATCAGCCCCAGCATTTT.

The chain has TRBV24-1 and TRBJ1-2; 10 bases fit TRBD1. CDR1 KGHDR and CDR2 SFDVKD come from the germline V gene. The length of the CDR3 is 14 residues. J gave up 7 bases and V 4 bases, and 5 bases lay outside the gene matches. The CDR3 sequence: CATSDRTGGGGYTF. CDR3 bases: TGTGCCACCAGTGACCGGACAGGGGGGGGTGGCTACACCTTC.

The rearrangement links TRBV5-1 to TRBJ2-3; a weak D match, TRBD2 (6 bases). V was shortened by 4 bases and J by 5 bases, with 14 bases between the two germline ends. CDR3 length equals 14 residues. Germline CDR1 reads SGHRS; CDR2 reads YFSETQ. For the CDR3, the DNA is TGCGCCAGCAGCCCCGGGACTGAGGGAGATACGCAGTATTTT. Its protein product is CASSPGTEGDTQYF.

The gene calls are TRBV5-4 and TRBJ1-1; D perhaps matches TRBD1 (6 bases). The germline V gene has CDR1 SGHNT and CDR2 YYREEE (reference sequence). The V end lost 4 bases, the J end lost 10 bases, and 14 bases lay between the germline ends. This CDR3 comprises 12 residues. The CDR3 reads CASSLPGGPAFF. Written as DNA, the CDR3 is TGTGCCAGCAGCCTCCCCGGGGGGCCAGCTTTCTTT. The full variable domain, in which reference TRBV5-4 and TRBJ1-1 provide the parts outside the CDR3, is ETGVTQSPTHLIKTRGQQVTLRCSSQSGHNTVSWYQQALGQGPQFIFQYYREEENGRGNFPPRFSGLQFPNYSSELNVNALELDDSALYLCASSLPGGPAFFGQGTRLTVV.

The genes are TRBV4-1 and TRBJ2-7; D is perhaps TRBD1 or TRBD2 (7 bases each). This CDR3 region has 16 residues. CDR1 and CDR2 (germline): MGHRA, YSYEKL. Trimming took 3 bases from V and 2 from J, leaving 17 bases between them. The CDR3 region is CASSQSFPGGAYEQYF. The DNA of the CDR3 is TGCGCCAGCAGCCAGAGCTTTCCAGGGGGGGCCTACGAGCAGTACTTC.

The rearrangement links TRBV18 to TRBJ1-5; D is ambiguous. Germline CDR1 reads KGHSH; CDR2 reads LQKENI. The V gene lost 3 bases and the J gene lost 7 bases, with 13 bases spanning the gap. There are 14 residues in the CDR3. This CDR3 is CASSPGGSGQPQHF. The CDR3 DNA follows: TGTGCCAGCTCACCTGGTGGCAGCGGGCAGCCCCAGCATTTT.

The chain carries TRBV15 and TRBJ2-3; TRBD2 matches 10 bases. Germline V lookup: CDR1 LNHNV, CDR2 YYDKDF (reference sequence). The CDR3 runs 16 residues. The V gene end was trimmed by 3 bases and the J gene end by 4 bases; junction bases not matched to a gene: 7. The CDR3 DNA reads as TGTGCCACCAGCAGGGGACTAGCGCAACTCGCAGATACGCAGTATTTT. It encodes CATSRGLAQLADTQYF.

The gene calls are TRBV5-6 and TRBJ1-6; no reliable D call. CDR1 and CDR2 from the germline V gene are SGHDT and YYEEEE. The CDR3 is 16 residues long. Trimming shortened V by 3 bases and J by 7 bases, and 17 bases separated the two germline ends. The CDR3 region has the DNA TGTGCCAGCAGCTCCTCGGCGGAGGGCAGGAATTCACCCCTCCACTTT. Its translation is CASSSSAEGRNSPLHF.

This chain joins TRBV30 and TRBJ2-1; 7 positions match TRBD2. V was pared by 1 base and J by 3 bases, with 9 bases of the junction left unmatched. Per germline, CDR1 GTSNPN and CDR2 SVGIG (reference sequence). The CDR3 sequence is 16 residues long. As DNA, the CDR3 is TGTGCCTGGAGTGACCGGGGGACTAAGAACTACAATGAGCAGTTCTTC. The encoded protein is CAWSDRGTKNYNEQFF.

Comments on this clone: The same CDR3 arises from other DNA sequences in this sample as well. The genes are TRBV28 and TRBJ1-4; 7 nucleotides agree with TRBD1. After removal of 5 bases from V and 4 bases from J, the junction contained 4 bases not matched to a gene. The CDR3 is 14 amino acids. CDR1 and CDR2 from the germline V gene are MDHEN and SYDVKM. CDR3 residues: CASSPQGDNEKLFF. In DNA form, the CDR3 reads TGTGCCAGCAGTCCGCAGGGGGATAATGAAAAACTGTTTTTT.

The count of this clone is one. The chain joins TRBV28 to TRBJ2-4; 8 bases match TRBD1. The length of the CDR3 is 16 residues. CDR1 is MDHEN and CDR2 is SYDVKM in the germline V gene. V shed 5 bases and J 1 base; nucleotides not matched to a gene: 7. The CDR3 sequence: CASSTLGQGAKNIQYF. The CDR3 DNA reads as TGTGCCAGCAGTACCCTTGGACAGGGCGCCAAAAACATTCAGTACTTC.

The rearrangement joins TRBV7-6 to TRBJ2-3; 9 bases are a match to TRBD2. V dropped 4 bases and J dropped 4; count of bases not matched to a gene: 9. CDR3 length: 16 residues. Germline V CDR1 and CDR2: SGHVS, FNYEAQ. The CDR3 DNA reads as TGTGCCAGCAGCTCACGACTAGCGGAGAGGTCAGATACGCAGTATTTT. Its protein is CASSSRLAERSDTQYF.

The chain carries TRBV9 and TRBJ2-1; D gene ambiguous. This CDR3 spans 12 amino acids. The germline V gene has CDR1 SGDLS and CDR2 YYNGEE. V lost 0 bases to trimming and J lost 5 bases, with 3 bases between them. The CDR3 bases are TGTGCCAGCAGCGTAGACCACAATGAGCAGTTCTTC. This sequence encodes CASSVDHNEQFF.

The chain couples TRBV10-3 to TRBJ1-4; possibly TRBD1 for D (6 bases). Germline V gives CDR1 ENHRY, CDR2 SYGVKD. Trimming cost V 3 bases and J 5 bases, with 10 bases left between them. The CDR3 extends over 14 amino acids. This CDR3 is CAISDGTPNEKLFF. The CDR3, as DNA: TGTGCCATCAGTGATGGGACACCAAATGAAAAACTGTTTTTT.